This TCR beta chain was recovered during a study of prognosis after radiotherapy for stage I lung cancer. At the level of the study: Of the patients, 6 or 7 had squamous cell carcinoma and some eleven had adenocarcinoma tumors. General study findings and limits: Patients who had metastases reportedly showed TRBV and TRBJ gene usage that varied from that of patients who did not. Post-treatment Shannon entropy following stereotactic body radiation therapy was lower among patients who developed distant metastases.

This clonotype is judged large. Its antigen is unidentified. Two-round multiplex PCR on genomic DNA was the method by which TCR beta CDR3 was amplified. Amplification during the initial PCR round employed primers specific to each TRBV and TRBJ gene. TCRdb reanalysed the multiplex PCR reads using MiXCR and keeps one entry per CDR3 protein. The table records about 20,000 distinct CDR3 sequences, 43% of them present only once. The receptor's source is a donor over 45 with non-small cell lung cancer. Sequences were derived from PBMCs, sampled before or after stereotactic body radiation therapy (not recorded which).

CDR3 protein: CASRNSGGTGELFF. The CDR3 nucleotides read TGCGCCAGCAGAAATAGCGGAGGCACCGGGGAGCTGTTTTTT. The chain links TRBV5-1 to TRBJ2-2, with D tentatively TRBD2 (6 bases). Germline lookup yields CDR1 SGHRS and CDR2 YFSETQ. Trimming took 5 bases from V and 4 from J, leaving 12 bases between them. This CDR3 has 14 residues.